Here is one TCR beta chain with its context. Its target antigen remains unknown. No base qualities exist here, and no much larger clone lies one base off it. Taken with the paper, the label for time point translates to: blood 2 weeks post-SBRT. This specimen's treatment or condition label, per the study, means: 15 Gy SBRT to primary tumor, nephrectomy 4 weeks later. Serial peripheral blood from radiation-treated patients was sampled at baseline, 2 weeks and 4 weeks after SBRT to track tumor-enriched clonotypes. Every patient had renal cell carcinoma of clear cell pathology. The QIAamp DNA Blood Mini Kit (Qiagen) was used to prepare genomic DNA for TCR sequencing. The analyses included only samples that passed all quality control checks. The CDR3 measures 18 amino acids from cysteine to phenylalanine. Only the CDR3 part of the read is kept: 54 bases, read in frame from the first base. V has 6 bases trimmed and J has 0 bases trimmed; junction bases matching no gene number 13. From a lookup of the germline V gene, CDR1 and CDR2 are MGHRA and YSYEKL.

The sample comes from a study of radiation and T cells in renal cell carcinoma (TCRdb year 2020). In terms of the full investigation: Samples came from a clinical trial, in which primary renal cell carcinomas received 15 Gy stereotactic body radiation therapy followed by nephrectomy 4 weeks later. In total, about 51 samples underwent TCR beta sequencing: 25 or so tumors plus 27 peripheral blood samples. In the approximately 58 samples combined, some 4 million unique CDR3 nucleotide sequences were found, encoding about 3 million unique CDR3 amino acid sequences.

TCR beta libraries were generated from genomic DNA with the immunoSEQ kit, following the manufacturer's recommendations. To prepare libraries, a first multiplex PCR with proprietary primers was run, followed by a second PCR that added unique barcodes, and a bead cleanup was done after each round. Each sample batch included a kit-provided positive control reaction and a negative control reaction. The final libraries were assessed on an Agilent 4200 TapeStation D1000 ScreenTape, pooled by volume, and quantified by qPCR. Sequencing was performed on an Illumina NextSeq500 with a MidOutput 150-cycle cartridge, and 156 Read1 and 15 Index1 cycles were run with kit custom primers. The pooled library was loaded at approximately 0.96 pM, and approximately 20% PhiX control was spiked in. As for the original processing: Vendor-processed data were analyzed in R, with a clonotype defined as all T cells sharing the same CDR3 nucleotide sequence. For clone abundance analyses, frequencies were normalized to the 10,000 most abundant clones per sample. Before analysis, public T cell clones were removed, and these numbered fewer than six per sample on average. Tumor-enriched clonotypes and baseline blood-enriched clonotypes were defined as those with an abundance difference of at least 32-fold between compartments. A beta-binomial differential abundance model was applied to find clonotypes that expanded or contracted between blood time points. The Baroni-Urbani and Buser coefficient was used to measure tumor-blood repertoire similarity, and groups were compared with two-tailed Wilcoxon tests in R. TCRdb limited this immuneACCESS table to in-frame rearrangements with V and J called. A share of clones is missing; checked studies link under half to unresolved V genes, and the rest is unexplained. V, J and clone size derive from that table, while D and trimming were established from the DNA sequence. For this sample there are around 130,000 clones; 88% appear just once. The top ten clonotypes cover about 5.6% of the sample.

Study-wide findings and limitations: Because the trial had a single-armed design, the trial could not examine how radiation dose or scheduling affected the TCR repertoire. An increase in top tumor clonotypes in blood was observed from baseline to 2 weeks post-radiation, followed by contraction by 4 weeks, which was taken to suggest transient expansion of tumor-resident clones. Blood repertoire dynamics were not followed beyond 4 weeks after treatment. No pretreatment tumor biopsies were available, so the baseline intratumoral presence of clonotypes could not be determined.

Rearrangement joined TRBV4-1 to TRBJ2-2, with 7 middle bases fitting TRBD1. The receptor comes from a woman between 70 and 85 years old with renal cell carcinoma. The material was blood, obtained from a patient whose treatment included radiotherapy and nephrectomy. CDR3 protein: CASRRQLSGTANTGELFF. In nucleotides, the sequence is TGCGCCAGCAGACGACAACTATCCGGGACAGCGAACACCGGGGAGCTGTTTTTT.